This T cell receptor (beta chain) was observed in a study of T cells in Graves' hyperthyroidism and ophthalmopathy. The CDR3 regions of TCR beta were amplified from RNA transcripts. When the TCR CDR3 underwent first-round RT-PCR, the HTBI primer set was used. One entry per CDR3 protein results from TCRdb running MiXCR on the multiplex PCR reads. The sample carries around 290,000 distinct CDR3 sequences, 15% to 20% recorded once. The CDR3 loop spans 16 amino acids. The J segment lost 3 bases and the V segment lost 5 bases, leaving 13 bases of the junction unmatched. Looked up from germline, CDR1 is SGHVS and CDR2 is FQNEAQ. This clonotype was counted ten times or more.

The sample comprised blood. The chain uses TRBV7-8 and TRBJ2-7, with TRBD1 matching 7 bases. This TCR came from a woman aged 60-75 years with Graves' ophthalmopathy. This CDR3 reads CASSPLGQQSLYEQYF. DNA for the CDR3: TGTGCCAGCAGCCCATTGGGACAGCAATCGCTCTACGAGCAGTACTTC.